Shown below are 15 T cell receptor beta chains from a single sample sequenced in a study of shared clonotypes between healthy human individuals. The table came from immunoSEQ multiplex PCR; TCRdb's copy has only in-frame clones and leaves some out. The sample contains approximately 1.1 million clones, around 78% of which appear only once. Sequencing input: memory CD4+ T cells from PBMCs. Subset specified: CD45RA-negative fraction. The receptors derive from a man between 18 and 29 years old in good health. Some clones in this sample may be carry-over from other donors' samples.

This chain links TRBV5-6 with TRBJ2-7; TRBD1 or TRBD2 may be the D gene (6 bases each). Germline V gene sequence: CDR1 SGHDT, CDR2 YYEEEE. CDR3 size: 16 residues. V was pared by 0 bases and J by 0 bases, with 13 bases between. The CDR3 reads CASSLVRGPSSYEQYF. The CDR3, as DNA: TGTGCCAGCAGCTTGGTTCGGGGGCCGAGCTCCTACGAGCAGTACTTC. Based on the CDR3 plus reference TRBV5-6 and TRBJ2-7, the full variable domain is DAGVTQSPTHLIKTRGQQVTLRCSPKSGHDTVSWYQQALGQGPQFIFQYYEEEERQRGNFPDRFSGHQFPNYSSELNVNALLLGDSALYLCASSLVRGPSSYEQYFGPGTRLTVT.

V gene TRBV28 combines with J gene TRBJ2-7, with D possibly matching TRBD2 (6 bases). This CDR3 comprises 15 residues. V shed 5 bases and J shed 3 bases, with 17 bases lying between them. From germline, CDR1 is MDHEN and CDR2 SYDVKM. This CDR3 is CASSAGGGALYEQYF. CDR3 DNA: TGTGCCAGCAGTGCCGGGGGAGGCGCCCTCTACGAGCAGTACTTC.

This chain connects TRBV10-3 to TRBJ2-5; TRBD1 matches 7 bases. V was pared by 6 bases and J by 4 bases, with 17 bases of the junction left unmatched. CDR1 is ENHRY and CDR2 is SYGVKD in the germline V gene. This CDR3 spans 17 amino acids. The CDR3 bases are TGTGCCATCAGCCCAGGCAGGGGGAAGGAGTTGAGAGAGACCCAGTACTTC. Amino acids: CAISPGRGKELRETQYF.

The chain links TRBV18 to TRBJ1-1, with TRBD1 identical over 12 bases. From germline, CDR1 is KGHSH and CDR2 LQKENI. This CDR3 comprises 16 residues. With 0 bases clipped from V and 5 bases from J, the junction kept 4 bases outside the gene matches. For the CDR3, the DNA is TGTGCCAGCTCACCACCGGGACAGGGGGCGGGGACTGAAGCTTTCTTT. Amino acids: CASSPPGQGAGTEAFF.

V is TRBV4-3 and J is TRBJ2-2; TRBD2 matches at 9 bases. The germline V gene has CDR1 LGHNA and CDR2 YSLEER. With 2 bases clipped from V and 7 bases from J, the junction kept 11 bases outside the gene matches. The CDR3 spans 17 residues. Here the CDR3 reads CASSQRRGREGIGELFF. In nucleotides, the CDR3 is TGCGCCAGCAGCCAAAGGCGCGGGCGGGAGGGGATCGGGGAGCTGTTTTTT.

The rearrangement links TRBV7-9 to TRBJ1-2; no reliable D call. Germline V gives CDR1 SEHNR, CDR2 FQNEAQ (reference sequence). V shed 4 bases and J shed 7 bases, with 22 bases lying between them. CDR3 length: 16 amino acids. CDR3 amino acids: CASSSRRAEGWGGYTF. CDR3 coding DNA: TGTGCCAGCAGCTCCCGTCGTGCCGAGGGTTGGGGTGGCTACACCTTC.

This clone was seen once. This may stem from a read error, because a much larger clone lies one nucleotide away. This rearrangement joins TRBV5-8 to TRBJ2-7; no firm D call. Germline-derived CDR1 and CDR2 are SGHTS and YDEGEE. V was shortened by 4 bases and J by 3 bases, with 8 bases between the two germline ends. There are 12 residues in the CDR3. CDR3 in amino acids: CASSIGFYEQYF. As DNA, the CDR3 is TGTGCCAGCAGCATTGGGTTCTACGAGCAGTACTTC.

Written as DNA, the CDR3 is TGTGCCAGCAGTTACGGTAGGGCCCCCCAGCCCCAGCATTTT. Residues: CASSYGRAPQPQHF. This rearrangement joins TRBV6-5 to TRBJ1-5; no definite D call. V was clipped by 2 bases and J by 7 bases, with 12 bases between them. CDR3 size: 14 residues. Germline V gene lookup returns CDR1 MNHEY and CDR2 SVGAGI.

CDR3 in amino acids: CASSPLAGGEGKTQYF. DNA of the CDR3: TGTGCCAGCAGCCCTCTCGCAGGGGGGGAGGGGAAGACCCAGTACTTC. The V gene is TRBV4-2, the J gene TRBJ2-5; D tentatively fits TRBD1 or TRBD2 (7 bases each). V lost 4 bases, J lost 6 bases, and 21 bases lay in between. This CDR3 region has 16 residues. Germline values: CDR1 LGHNA, CDR2 YNFKEQ.

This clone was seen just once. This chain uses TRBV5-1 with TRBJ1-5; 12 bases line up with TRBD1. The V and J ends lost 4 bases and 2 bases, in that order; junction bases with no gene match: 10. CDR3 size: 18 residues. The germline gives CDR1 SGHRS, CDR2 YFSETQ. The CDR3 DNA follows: TGCGCCAGCAGCACCGGGACAGGGGGCTTTAGGGGCAATCAGCCCCAGCATTTT. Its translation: CASSTGTGGFRGNQPQHF.

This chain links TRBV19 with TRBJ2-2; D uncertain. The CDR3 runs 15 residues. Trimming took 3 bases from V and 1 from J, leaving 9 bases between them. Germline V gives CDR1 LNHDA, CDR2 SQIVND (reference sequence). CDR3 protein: CASSISAGNTGELFF. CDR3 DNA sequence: TGTGCCAGTAGTATCTCGGCAGGGAACACCGGGGAGCTGTTTTTT.

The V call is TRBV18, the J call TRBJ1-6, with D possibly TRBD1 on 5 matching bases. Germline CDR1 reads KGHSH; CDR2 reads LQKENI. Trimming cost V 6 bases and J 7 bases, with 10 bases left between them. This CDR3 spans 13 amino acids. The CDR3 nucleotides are TGTGCCAGCTCCCAAGGGACGAATTCACCCCTCCACTTT. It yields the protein CASSQGTNSPLHF.

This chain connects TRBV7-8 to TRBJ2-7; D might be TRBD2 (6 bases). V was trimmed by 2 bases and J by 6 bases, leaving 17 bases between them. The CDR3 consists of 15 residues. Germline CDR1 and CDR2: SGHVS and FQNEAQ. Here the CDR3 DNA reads TGTGCCAGCAGCTTAACTGGGACGGAGGGCTCCGAGCAGTACTTC. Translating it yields CASSLTGTEGSEQYF.

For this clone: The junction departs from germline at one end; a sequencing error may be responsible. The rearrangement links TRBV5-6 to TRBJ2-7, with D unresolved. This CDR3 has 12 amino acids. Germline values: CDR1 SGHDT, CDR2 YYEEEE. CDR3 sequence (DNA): TGTGCCAGCAGCTTGGGAGGTACCGGCGAGGCCTTC. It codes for CASSLGGTGEAF.

The DNA of the CDR3 is TGTGCCAGCAGCTTAGCAAGGGGTTCGTGGTCGAGCTCCTACAATGAGCAGTTCTTC. Its translation is CASSLARGSWSSSYNEQFF. The J gene is TRBJ2-1, the V gene TRBV7-2, with D perhaps matching TRBD1 (5 bases). Germline loops: CDR1 SGHTA, CDR2 FQGNSA. Trimming shortened V by 0 bases and J by 0 bases, and 18 bases separated the two germline ends. CDR3 size: 19 residues.